This TCR beta chain stems from a study of blood T cell repertoires in COVID-19. CDR1 is SGHVS, CDR2 FNYEAQ, per germline. The ends were cut back, 5 bases at V and 4 bases at J, with 15 bases in the middle. The CDR3 runs to 15 residues. Profiled with immunoSEQ multiplex PCR; TCRdb holds only in-frame clones, not every one. The data contain a few hundred thousand clones, around 87% of them seen just once; the ten biggest clones take up 0.95% to 1.3%. The chain combines TRBV7-6 with TRBJ1-3, with D maybe TRBD1 (6 bases). The specimen sequenced was PBMCs or T cells enriched from blood (not recorded which). The clonotype originates from a man between 25 and 39 years old who had recovered from COVID-19. CDR3 loop: CASSTSRGGGNTIYF. The CDR3 nucleotides read TGTGCCAGCAGCACCTCGAGGGGGGGAGGAAACACCATATATTTT. The full variable domain, its missing parts supplied by reference TRBV7-6 and TRBJ1-3, is GAGVSQSPRYKVTKRGQDVALRCDPISGHVSLYWYRQALGQGPEFLTYFNYEAQQDKSGLPNDRFSAERPEGSISTLTIQRTEQRDSAMYRCASSTSRGGGNTIYFGEGSWLTVV.